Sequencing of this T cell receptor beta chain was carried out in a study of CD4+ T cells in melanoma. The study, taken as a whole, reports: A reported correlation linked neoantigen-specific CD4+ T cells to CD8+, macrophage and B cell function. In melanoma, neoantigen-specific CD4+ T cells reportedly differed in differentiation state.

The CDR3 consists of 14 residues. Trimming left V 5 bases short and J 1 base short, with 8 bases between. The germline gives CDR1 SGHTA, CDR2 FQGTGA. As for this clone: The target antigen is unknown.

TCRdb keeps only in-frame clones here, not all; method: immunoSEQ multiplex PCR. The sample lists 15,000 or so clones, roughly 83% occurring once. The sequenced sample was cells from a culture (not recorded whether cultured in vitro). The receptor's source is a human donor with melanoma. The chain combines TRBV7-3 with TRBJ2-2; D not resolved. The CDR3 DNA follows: TGTGCCAGCAGCCCTACAGAGAACACCGGGGAGCTGTTTTTT. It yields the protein CASSPTENTGELFF.